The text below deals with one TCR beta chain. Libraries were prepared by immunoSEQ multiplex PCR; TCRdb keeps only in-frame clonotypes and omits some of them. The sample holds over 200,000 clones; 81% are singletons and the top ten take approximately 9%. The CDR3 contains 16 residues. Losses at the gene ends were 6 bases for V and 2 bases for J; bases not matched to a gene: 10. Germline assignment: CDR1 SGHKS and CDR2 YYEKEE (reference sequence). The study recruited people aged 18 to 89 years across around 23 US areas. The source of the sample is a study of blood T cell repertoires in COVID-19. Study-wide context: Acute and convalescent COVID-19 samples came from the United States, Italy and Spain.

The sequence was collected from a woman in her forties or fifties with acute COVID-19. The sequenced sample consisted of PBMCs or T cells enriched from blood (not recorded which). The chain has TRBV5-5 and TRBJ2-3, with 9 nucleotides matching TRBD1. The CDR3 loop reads CASTPLDRGYTDTQYF. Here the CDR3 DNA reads TGTGCCAGCACCCCCCTGGACAGGGGATACACAGATACGCAGTATTTT.